This paragraph reports one T cell receptor (beta chain). Using its own MiXCR run on the PCR reads, TCRdb lists one record per CDR3 protein. The sample consists of roughly 9,300 distinct CDR3 sequences, under 30% of them appearing once. This sample is drawn from a study of immune characterization of retroperitoneal liposarcoma. The CDR3 loop spans 16 amino acids. Germline V gene lookup returns CDR1 MNHEY and CDR2 SVGAGI. Trimming removed 6 bases at V and 2 bases at J, with 17 bases between. Sequences were obtained from blood. The clonotype originates from a male donor with retroperitoneal liposarcoma. The chain employs TRBV6-5 and TRBJ2-4; D perhaps matches TRBD1 (5 bases). CDR3 nucleotide sequence: TGTGCCAGCAGCCCTAGGGTTCCAGGGTCCAAAAACATTCAGTACTTC. Translation: CASSPRVPGSKNIQYF.